This TCR beta chain is from a study of shared clonotypes between healthy human individuals. Remarks on this clone: The antigen is not known.

V lost 1 base to trimming and J lost 6 bases, with 10 bases between them. Germline V CDR1 and CDR2: KGHSH, LQKENI. CDR3 size: 14 residues. General observations from the study: Estimated clonotype richness was generally higher in naive than memory subsets.

Data came from immunoSEQ multiplex PCR; TCRdb stores just in-frame clones and leaves some out. This sample has around 1.5 million clones, with 95% to 99% found just once. The clonotype originates from a man aged 30 to 39 in good health. The rearrangement links TRBV18 to TRBJ2-1; the D gene is possibly TRBD1 (5 bases). Sequenced input: naive CD4+ T cells sorted from blood. The subset: CD45RA+ positively selected. CDR3 sequence (DNA): TGTGCCAGCTCACCACTCAGCAGGGCCAATGAGCAGTTCTTC. Its translation is CASSPLSRANEQFF.